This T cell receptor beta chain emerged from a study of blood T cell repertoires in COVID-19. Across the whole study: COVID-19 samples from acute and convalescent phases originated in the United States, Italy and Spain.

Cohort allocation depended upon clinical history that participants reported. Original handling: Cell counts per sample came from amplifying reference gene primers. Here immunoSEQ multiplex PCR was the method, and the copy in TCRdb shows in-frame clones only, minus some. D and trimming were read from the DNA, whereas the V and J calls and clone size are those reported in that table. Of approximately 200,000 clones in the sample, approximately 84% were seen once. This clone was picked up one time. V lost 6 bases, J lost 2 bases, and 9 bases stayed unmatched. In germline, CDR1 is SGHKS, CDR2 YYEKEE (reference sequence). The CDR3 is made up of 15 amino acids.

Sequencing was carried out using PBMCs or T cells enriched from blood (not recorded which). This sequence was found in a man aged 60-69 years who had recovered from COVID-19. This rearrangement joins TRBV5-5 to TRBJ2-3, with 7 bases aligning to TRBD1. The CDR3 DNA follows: TGTGCCAGCATTCTCGTACAGGGGCCCACAGATACGCAGTATTTT. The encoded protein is CASILVQGPTDTQYF.